This T cell receptor beta chain was documented in a study of PD-1 blockade in classical Hodgkin lymphoma. The method was immunoSEQ multiplex PCR; TCRdb's version includes in-frame clones alone and lacks a portion of them. This table holds roughly 51,000 clones, around 76% found once. Specified time point: cycle 4 day 1 (C4D1), after about 6 weeks of nivolumab. No patient escaped relapse after autologous stem cell transplantation, and brentuximab vedotin exposure varied. Sequencing used peripheral blood mononuclear cells (PBMCs), obtained before the fourth cycle of nivolumab. The TCR originated in a human donor with classical Hodgkin lymphoma.

The CDR3 protein is CASSIFSTGNGYTF. CDR3 nucleotides: TGTGCCAGTAGTATATTCTCGACAGGAAATGGCTACACCTTC. V is TRBV19 and J is TRBJ1-2, with D tentatively TRBD1 (6 bases). Trimming removed 2 bases at V and 6 bases at J, with 13 bases between. CDR1 and CDR2 from the germline V gene are LNHDA and SQIVND (reference sequence). This CDR3 is built from 14 residues. The full variable domain, rest sourced from reference TRBV19 and TRBJ1-2, is DGGITQSPKYLFRKEGQNVTLSCEQNLNHDAMYWYRQDPGQGLRLIYYSQIVNDFQKGDIAEGYSVSREKKESFPLTVTSAQKNPTAFYLCASSIFSTGNGYTFGSGTRLTVV.